The present T cell receptor beta chain was sequenced within a study of a mutant IDH1 vaccine in newly diagnosed glioma. Across the whole study: Vaccination started 4-6 weeks after radiotherapy alone, or with temozolomide cycles. Before enrollment, the patients had been treated with radiotherapy alone, temozolomide alone, or both together. Most of them had received both. Study results and caveats: Shifts in the top peripheral T cell clonotypes seemed unrelated to pseudoprogression.

Germline CDR1 reads SQVTM; CDR2 reads ANQGSEA. Deletions cut 3 bases from V and 0 bases from J, with 12 bases between. CDR3 length equals 15 residues. Remarks on this clone: What it recognizes is unknown.

Generated by immunoSEQ multiplex PCR, the TCRdb table keeps only in-frame clones and is missing some. The table includes about 26,000 clones, 70% to 90% detected once. Time point defined: week 35, safety follow-up. A 20-mer mutant IDH1 peptide at 300 ug was injected subcutaneously with topical imiquimod. Diagnosis in the donors showed new WHO grade 3 or 4 astrocytomas that were IDH1-mutant and ATRX-lost. The receptor comes from a man between 25 and 39 years old with glioma. This chain links TRBV29-1 with TRBJ1-3, with D possibly being TRBD1 (5 bases). Sample: PBMCs, taken from a glioma patient whose treatment included an IDH1 peptide vaccine. The CDR3 DNA follows: TGCAGCGTTGAGGGCCCGGGACTCTCTGGAAACACCATATATTTT. Protein: CSVEGPGLSGNTIYF. The full variable domain, with the rest looked up from reference TRBV29-1 and TRBJ1-3, is SAVISQKPSRDICQRGTSLTIQCQVDSQVTMMFWYRQQPGQSLTLIATANQGSEATYESGFVIDKFPISRPNLTFSTLTVSNMSPEDSSIYLCSVEGPGLSGNTIYFGEGSWLTVV.